One sample yielded the 2 T cell receptor beta chains listed below, sequenced in a study of vaccination and CD4 T cells after COVID-19. These receptors have no identified antigens. Sequencing of cultured CD4+ T cell DNA used the Oncomine TCR Beta short-read assay. TCRdb called the PCR reads again in MiXCR, with one record for every CDR3 protein. The sample has 15,000 to 20,000 distinct CDR3 sequences; around 46% are singletons. Treatment reported: roughly 10-day PBMC culture with coronavirus spike peptide pools or control peptides (ViraFEST assay). Sequencing was performed on CD4+ T cells from blood, cultured in vitro, taken before SARS-CoV-2 vaccination. These TCRs come from a human donor who had recovered from COVID-19.

The rearrangement joins TRBV30 to TRBJ1-5; no firm D call. The CDR3 has 15 amino acids. V was shortened by 1 base and J by 2 bases, with 12 bases between the two germline ends. Germline values: CDR1 GTSNPN, CDR2 SVGIG (reference sequence). The CDR3 protein is CAWSAVLGGNQPQHF. CDR3 coding DNA: TGTGCCTGGAGTGCGGTGCTGGGTGGCAATCAGCCCCAGCATTTT.

The chain carries TRBV21-1 and TRBJ2-3. TRBV21-1 constitutes a pseudogene. CDR3 length equals 12 residues. CDR3 loop: CASSEKLDTQYF. CDR3 nucleotide sequence: TGTGCCAGCAGCGAAAAACTGGATACGCAGTATTTT.